This T cell receptor (beta chain) was observed in a study of CXCR3-negative and CXCR3-positive naive CD8 T cells. Findings and limits, study-wide: Comparably high diversity was seen in both naive subsets, and much lower diversity in memory CD8+ cells.

All TRB cDNA libraries came from 5' RACE performed with UMI labels. Reprocessing the 5' RACE reads, TCRdb reports a single entry for every CDR3 protein and omits DNA. The sample data list fewer than 60,000 distinct CDR3 sequences. CD8+ T cell subsets were each sorted in triplicate, 300,000 cells apiece. Naive cells were sorted as CD45RO-, CCR7+, CD27+ and CD95-. Note on this clonotype: Its antigen is unknown.

This receptor was identified in a human donor in good health. Some clones in this sample may be carry-over from other donors' samples. Sequenced sample: naive CXCR3- CD8+ T cells from blood. Subset described: CD45RO-CCR7+CD27+CD95- naive CD8+ T cells lacking CXCR3 (TNR3-).

The CDR3 sequence: CAGSSWFSNQPQHF. The V gene is TRBV5-5, the J gene TRBJ1-5. The germline gives CDR1 SGHKS, CDR2 YYEKEE (reference sequence). The CDR3 loop spans 14 amino acids.